The source of this T cell receptor (beta chain) is a study of immune heterogeneity within non-small cell lung tumors. Bulk tumor genomic DNA, roughly 600 ng per sample, was the template. Several biopsies were spaced far apart within each primary tumor and obtained as surgery took place. Samples came from untreated patients having curative surgery for newly diagnosed non-small cell lung cancer. This clonotype is judged medium-sized. A first 10-cycle multiplex round used 32 V-gene and 13 J-gene primers on TCR beta CDR3. TCRdb reprocessed the multiplex PCR reads with MiXCR, giving one entry per CDR3 protein. In the table there are about 4,300 distinct CDR3 sequences, approximately 25% of which are singletons. This CDR3 comprises 18 residues. Trimming took 2 bases from V and 0 from J, leaving 17 bases between them. The germline V gene has CDR1 SGHVS and CDR2 FQNEAQ.

V gene TRBV7-8 combines with J gene TRBJ1-5; D possibly corresponds to TRBD1 (6 bases). The sequence was obtained from a man aged 45-65 years with non-small cell lung cancer. The sequenced sample consisted of lung tumor tissue. DNA of the CDR3: TGTGCCAGCAGCTTAAGCATGAGGGGGATCTATAGCAATCAGCCCCAGCATTTT. Residues: CASSLSMRGIYSNQPQHF.